One and the same sample provided the 7 T cell receptor beta chains below, sequenced in a study of identical twins. From the 5' RACE reads, TCRdb called clonotypes with MiXCR, one entry per CDR3 protein. The repertoire holds under 300,000 distinct CDR3 sequences, with 10% to 15% as singletons. These same records also appear under a second study, on yellow fever vaccine responses in identical twins.

The material sequenced was memory (CD45RO+) T cells sorted from blood. The receptors shown here come from a woman aged 18-35 years in good health.

This clonotype showed up many times. The chain recombines TRBV6-1 with TRBJ1-3; D gene uncertain. The germline CDR1 and CDR2 sequences are MNHNS and SASEGT. This CDR3 region has 11 residues. Between the trimmed V and J ends, which lost 8 bases and 7 bases, there was a span of 9 bases. CDR3 sequence: CASGSGNTIYF. Written as DNA, the CDR3 is TGTGCCAGCGGATCGGGGAACACCATATATTTT.

This clonotype has ten or more counts. CDR3 DNA: TGTGCCACCGCCGAGGGGGTGGGCGATACAGATACGCAGTATTTT. Translating it yields CATAEGVGDTDTQYF. The chain joins TRBV24-1 to TRBJ2-3, with D possibly matching TRBD1 (6 bases). V shed 9 bases and J shed 3 bases, with 18 bases lying between them. Per the germline V gene, CDR1 is KGHDR and CDR2 is SFDVKD. The CDR3 is 15 residues long.

J is TRBJ2-3 and V is TRBV4-1, with 8 bases identical to TRBD1. Germline trimming cut 0 bases from V and 2 bases from J; bases unmatched to any gene: 7. Germline CDR1 and CDR2: MGHRA and YSYEKL. The CDR3 is made up of 17 amino acids. This CDR3 reads CASSQDLGQGPTDTQYF. The CDR3 bases are TGCGCCAGCAGCCAAGATTTAGGACAGGGTCCCACAGATACGCAGTATTTT.

This clonotype was found a few times. The gene calls are TRBV10-3 and TRBJ2-3; the match to TRBD2 covers 8 bases. The CDR3 contains 16 residues. With 2 bases clipped from V and 2 bases from J, the junction kept 6 bases outside the gene matches. Germline V gene sequence: CDR1 ENHRY, CDR2 SYGVKD. The CDR3 DNA follows: TGTGCCATCAGTGAGGGGCTAGCGGGCGCCACAGATACGCAGTATTTT. Amino acids: CAISEGLAGATDTQYF.

This clonotype was seen at least ten times. The chain links TRBV29-1 to TRBJ2-6; 7 positions agree with TRBD1. Per the germline V gene, CDR1 is SQVTM and CDR2 is ANQGSEA. The CDR3 is made up of 18 amino acids. V lost 0 bases and J lost 0; bases outside the gene matches: 8. This CDR3 is CSVEEGDSSSSGANVLTF. CDR3 DNA: TGCAGCGTTGAAGAGGGGGACAGTTCAAGCTCTGGGGCCAACGTCCTGACTTTC.

This clonotype showed up just a few times. The gene calls are TRBV6-2 or TRBV6-3 and TRBJ2-2, with a weak D call TRBD2 (5 bases). The germline CDR1 and CDR2 sequences are MNHEY and SVGEGT. Trimming stripped 6 bases from V and 7 bases from J, with 21 bases between. CDR3 length: 16 amino acids. The CDR3 coding sequence is TGTGCCAGCAGGTCGGCGGGCCCGATCGTTCTCGGGGAGCTGTTTTTT. Protein product: CASRSAGPIVLGELFF.

This clonotype was observed a few times. This chain joins TRBV20-1 and TRBJ2-1; maybe TRBD1 (6 bases). Germline V gives CDR1 DFQATT, CDR2 SNEGSKA (reference sequence). CDR3 length: 14 amino acids. CDR3 DNA sequence: TGCAGCCAGCAGGGGTTTGGGTCCAATGGTGAGCAGTTCTTC. This codes for CSQQGFGSNGEQFF.